This TCR beta chain stems from a study of blood T cell repertoires in COVID-19. Libraries were prepared by immunoSEQ multiplex PCR; TCRdb keeps only in-frame clonotypes and omits some of them. The sample contains over 350,000 clones, roughly 91% of which appear only once. Participants came from under 30 US areas, aged roughly 18 to 95 years. Two negative PCRs, clearance, or symptom resolution characterized the recovered Cohort 3 donors. The sample taken for sequencing was PBMCs or T cells enriched from blood (not recorded which). This TCR came from a young woman who had recovered from COVID-19.

The DNA for the CDR3 is TGTGCCAGTAGTACCACGCGGACTGCTTCTGGAAACACCATATATTTT. Translated: CASSTTRTASGNTIYF. The chain is built from TRBV19 and TRBJ1-3; D is unresolved. Germline loops: CDR1 LNHDA, CDR2 SQIVND (reference sequence). The CDR3 spans 16 residues. With 4 bases removed from V and 1 base from J, the gap between germline ends came to 14 bases.